Included here is one T cell receptor beta chain sequence, with context. This specimen comes from a study of low-dose radiotherapy and immunotherapy resistance in tumors. Looking at the study overall: In Cohort 2, 1 Gy per fraction was delivered every two weeks, for a total of 13 Gy over 26 weeks.

Germline-derived CDR1 and CDR2 are MNHEY and SVGEGT. V was pared by 6 bases and J by 7 bases, with 16 bases between. This CDR3 is 14 amino acids long. In the RACIN dose-escalation trial, donors got nivolumab plus ipilimumab with aspirin, cyclophosphamide and radiotherapy. Alpha- and beta-chain coverage of first-strand cDNA came from TRAV- and TRBV-specific primers. The PCR that amplified TCRs ran for around 20 cycles, relying on a constant-region primer and a V-primer adapter. TCRdb reanalysed the reads using MiXCR and keeps one entry per CDR3 protein. Altogether 15,000 to 20,000 distinct CDR3 sequences are present, approximately 74% being singletons, with the ten largest covering roughly 11%.

J is TRBJ2-1 and V is TRBV6-2 or TRBV6-3; D is uncertain. This receptor was taken from a human donor with advanced metastatic prostate, ovarian, gallbladder or colorectal cancer (not recorded which). This table probably holds off-target reads from a library built for another chain. The CDR3 loop is CASRTTQTRNEQFF. The CDR3 nucleotides read TGTGCCAGCAGAACCACACAGACGCGGAATGAGCAGTTCTTC.